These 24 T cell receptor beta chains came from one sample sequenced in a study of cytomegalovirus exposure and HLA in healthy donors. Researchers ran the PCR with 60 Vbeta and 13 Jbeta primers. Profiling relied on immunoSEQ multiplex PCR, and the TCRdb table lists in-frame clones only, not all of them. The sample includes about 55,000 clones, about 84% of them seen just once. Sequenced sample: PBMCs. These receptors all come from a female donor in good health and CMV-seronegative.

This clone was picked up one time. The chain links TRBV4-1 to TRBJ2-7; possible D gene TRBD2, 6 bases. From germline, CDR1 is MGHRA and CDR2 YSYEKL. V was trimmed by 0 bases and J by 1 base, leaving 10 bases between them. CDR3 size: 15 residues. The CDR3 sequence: CASSQEGLQSYEQYF. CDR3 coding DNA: TGCGCCAGCAGCCAAGAGGGACTCCAGTCCTACGAGCAGTACTTC.

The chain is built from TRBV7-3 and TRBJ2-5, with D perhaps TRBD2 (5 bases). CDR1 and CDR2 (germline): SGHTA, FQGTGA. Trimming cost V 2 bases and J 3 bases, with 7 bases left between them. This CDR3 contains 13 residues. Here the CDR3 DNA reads TGTGCCAGCAGCTTAGCGCGGGAAGAGACCCAGTACTTC. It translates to CASSLAREETQYF.

Here the CDR3 DNA reads TGCGCCAGCAGCCAAGAAGGACTCTCCTACAATGAGCAGTTCTTC. As protein: CASSQEGLSYNEQFF. V gene TRBV4-1 combines with J gene TRBJ2-1; D is perhaps TRBD2 (5 bases). This CDR3 contains 15 residues. Per germline, CDR1 MGHRA and CDR2 YSYEKL. V shed 0 bases and J shed 0 bases, with 6 bases lying between them.

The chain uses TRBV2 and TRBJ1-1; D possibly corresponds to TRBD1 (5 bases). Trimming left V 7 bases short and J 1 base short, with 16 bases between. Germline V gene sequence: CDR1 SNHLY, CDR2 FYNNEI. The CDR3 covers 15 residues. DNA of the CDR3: TGTGCCAGCATCCTTGGGGGGTCCTGGAACACTGAAGCTTTCTTT. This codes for CASILGGSWNTEAFF.

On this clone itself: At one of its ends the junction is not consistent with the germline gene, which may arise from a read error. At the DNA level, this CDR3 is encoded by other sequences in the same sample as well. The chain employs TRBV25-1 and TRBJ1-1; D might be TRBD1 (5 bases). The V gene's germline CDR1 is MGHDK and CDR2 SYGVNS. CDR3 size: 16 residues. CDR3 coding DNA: TGTGCCAGCAGTGAACCCCTCCCGGACACGAACACTGAAGCTTTTTTT. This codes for CASSEPLPDTNTEAFF.

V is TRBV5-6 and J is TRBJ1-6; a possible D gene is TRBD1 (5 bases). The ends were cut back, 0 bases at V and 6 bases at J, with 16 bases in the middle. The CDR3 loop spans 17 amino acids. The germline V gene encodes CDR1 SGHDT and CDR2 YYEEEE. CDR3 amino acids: CASSLVVSGLFNSPLHF. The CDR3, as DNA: TGTGCCAGCAGCTTGGTTGTTTCGGGACTGTTTAATTCACCCCTCCACTTT.

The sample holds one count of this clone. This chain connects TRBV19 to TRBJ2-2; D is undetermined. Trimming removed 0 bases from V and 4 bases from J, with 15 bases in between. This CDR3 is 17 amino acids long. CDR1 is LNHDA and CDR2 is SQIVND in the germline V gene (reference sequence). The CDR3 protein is CASSIDRTAPGTGELFF. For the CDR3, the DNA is TGTGCCAGTAGTATAGATCGAACTGCACCGGGCACCGGGGAGCTGTTTTTT.

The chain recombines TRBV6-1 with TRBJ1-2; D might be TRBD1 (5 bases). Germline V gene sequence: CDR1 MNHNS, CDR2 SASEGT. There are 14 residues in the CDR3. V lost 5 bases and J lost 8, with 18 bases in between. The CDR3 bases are TGTGCCAGCAGTATACCGGGACGGGACTCGGGCTACACCTTC. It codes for CASSIPGRDSGYTF.

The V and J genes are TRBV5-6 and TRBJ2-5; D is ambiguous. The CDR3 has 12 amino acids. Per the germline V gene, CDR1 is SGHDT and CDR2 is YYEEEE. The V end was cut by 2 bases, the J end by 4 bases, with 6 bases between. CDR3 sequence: CASSFTGETQYF. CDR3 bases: TGTGCCAGCAGCTTTACGGGAGAGACCCAGTACTTC.

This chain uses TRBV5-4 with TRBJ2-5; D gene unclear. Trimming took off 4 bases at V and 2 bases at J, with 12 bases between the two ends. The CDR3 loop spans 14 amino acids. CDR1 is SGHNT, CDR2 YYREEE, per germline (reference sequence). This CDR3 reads CASSLRMEQETQYF. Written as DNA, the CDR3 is TGTGCCAGCAGCCTGCGGATGGAACAAGAGACCCAGTACTTC.

The CDR3 protein is CASSGPTGHRTDTQYF. The CDR3 DNA reads as TGTGCCAGCAGTGGACCGACAGGCCACCGCACAGATACGCAGTATTTT. This rearrangement joins TRBV6-1 to TRBJ2-3; a possible D gene is TRBD1 (6 bases). V lost 4 bases and J lost 1, with 15 bases in between. Germline CDR1 and CDR2: MNHNS and SASEGT. There are 16 residues in the CDR3.

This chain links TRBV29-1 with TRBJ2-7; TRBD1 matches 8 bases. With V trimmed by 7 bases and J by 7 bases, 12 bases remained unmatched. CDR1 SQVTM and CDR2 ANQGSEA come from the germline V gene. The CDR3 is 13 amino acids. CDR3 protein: CSARRQGRGEQYF. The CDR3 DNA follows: TGCAGCGCCCGGAGACAGGGGCGCGGGGAGCAGTACTTC.

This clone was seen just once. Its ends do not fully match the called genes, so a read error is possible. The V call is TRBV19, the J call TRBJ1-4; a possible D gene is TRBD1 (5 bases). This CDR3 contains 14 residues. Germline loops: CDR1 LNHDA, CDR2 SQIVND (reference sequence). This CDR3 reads CASSILGAKEKLFF. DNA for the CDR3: TGTGCCAGTAGTATCCTTGGGGCTAAGGAAAAACTGTTTTTT.

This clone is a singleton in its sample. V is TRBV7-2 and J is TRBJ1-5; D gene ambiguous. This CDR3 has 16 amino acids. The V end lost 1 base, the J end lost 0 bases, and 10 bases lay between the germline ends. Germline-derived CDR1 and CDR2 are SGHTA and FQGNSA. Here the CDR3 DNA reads TGTGCCAGCAGCTTAGGGGGAGCCCATAGCAATCAGCCCCAGCATTTT. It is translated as CASSLGGAHSNQPQHF. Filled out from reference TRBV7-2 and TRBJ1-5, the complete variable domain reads GAGVSQSPSNKVTEKGKDVELRCDPISGHTALYWYRQSLGQGLEFLIYFQGNSAPDKSGLPSDRFSAERTGGSVSTLTIQRTQQEDSAVYLCASSLGGAHSNQPQHFGDGTRLSIL.

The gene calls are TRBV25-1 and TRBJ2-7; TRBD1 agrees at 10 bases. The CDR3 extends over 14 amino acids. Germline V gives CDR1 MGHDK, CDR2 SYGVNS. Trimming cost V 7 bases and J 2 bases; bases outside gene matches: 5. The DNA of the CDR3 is TGTGCCAGCACGAGGACAGGGGGTCCCTACGAGCAGTACTTC. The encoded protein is CASTRTGGPYEQYF.

CDR3 DNA sequence: TGTGCCAGCAGCCAAGAAAAGGGGGCTAGGGAGACCCAGTACTTC. Translating it yields CASSQEKGARETQYF. J is TRBJ2-5 and V is TRBV14; TRBD1 matches at 7 bases. This CDR3 comprises 15 residues. Losses at the gene ends were 0 bases for V and 5 bases for J; bases not matched to a gene: 6. Germline V gives CDR1 SGHDN, CDR2 FVKESK.

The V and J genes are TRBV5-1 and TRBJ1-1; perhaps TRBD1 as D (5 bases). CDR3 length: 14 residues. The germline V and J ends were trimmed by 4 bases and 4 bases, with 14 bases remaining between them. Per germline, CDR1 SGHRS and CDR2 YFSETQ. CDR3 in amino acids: CASSTGGGITEAFF. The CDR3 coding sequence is TGCGCCAGCAGCACGGGGGGGGGAATCACTGAAGCTTTCTTT. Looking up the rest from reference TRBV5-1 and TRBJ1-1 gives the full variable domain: KAGVTQTPRYLIKTRGQQVTLSCSPISGHRSVSWYQQTPGQGLQFLFEYFSETQRNKGNFPGRFSGRQFSNSRSEMNVSTLELGDSALYLCASSTGGGITEAFFGQGTRLTVV.

CDR3: CAISEPVGGRNTEAFF. CDR3 nucleotide sequence: TGTGCCATCAGTGAGCCGGTAGGGGGTAGGAACACTGAAGCTTTCTTT. The rearrangement links TRBV10-3 to TRBJ1-1, with TRBD1 as a possible D gene (6 bases). The germline gives CDR1 ENHRY, CDR2 SYGVKD. V lost 2 bases and J lost 1, with 14 bases in between. The length of the CDR3 is 16 residues.

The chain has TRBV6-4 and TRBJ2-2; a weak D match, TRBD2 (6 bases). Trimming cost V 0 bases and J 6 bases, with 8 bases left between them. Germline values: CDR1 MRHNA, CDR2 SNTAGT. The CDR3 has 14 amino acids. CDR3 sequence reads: CASSDSWGAGELFF. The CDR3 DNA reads TGTGCCAGCAGTGACTCGTGGGGGGCCGGGGAGCTGTTTTTT.

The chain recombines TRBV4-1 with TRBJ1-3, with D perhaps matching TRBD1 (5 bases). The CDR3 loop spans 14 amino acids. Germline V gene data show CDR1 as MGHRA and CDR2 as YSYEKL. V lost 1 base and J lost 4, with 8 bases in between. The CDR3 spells CASSQVGAGNTIYF. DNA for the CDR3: TGCGCCAGCAGCCAAGTTGGGGCCGGAAACACCATATATTTT.

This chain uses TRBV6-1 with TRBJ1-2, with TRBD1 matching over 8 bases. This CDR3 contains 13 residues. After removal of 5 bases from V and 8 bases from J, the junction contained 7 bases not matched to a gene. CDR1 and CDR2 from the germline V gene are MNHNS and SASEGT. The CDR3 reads CASSSGGNGGYTF. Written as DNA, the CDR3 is TGTGCCAGCAGTTCAGGGGGCAACGGAGGCTACACCTTC.

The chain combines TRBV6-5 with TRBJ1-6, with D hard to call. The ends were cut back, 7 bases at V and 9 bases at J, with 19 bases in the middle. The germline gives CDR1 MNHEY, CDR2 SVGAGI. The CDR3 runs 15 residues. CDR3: CASTPRGKGLSPLHF. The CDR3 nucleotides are TGTGCCAGCACTCCCCGGGGTAAAGGCCTTTCACCCCTCCACTTT.

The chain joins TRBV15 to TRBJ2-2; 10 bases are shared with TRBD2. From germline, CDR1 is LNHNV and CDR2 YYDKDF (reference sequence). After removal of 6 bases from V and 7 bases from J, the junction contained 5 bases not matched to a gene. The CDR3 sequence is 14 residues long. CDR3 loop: CATRTSGLSGELFF. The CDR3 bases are TGTGCCACCAGGACTAGCGGGCTCAGCGGGGAGCTGTTTTTT.

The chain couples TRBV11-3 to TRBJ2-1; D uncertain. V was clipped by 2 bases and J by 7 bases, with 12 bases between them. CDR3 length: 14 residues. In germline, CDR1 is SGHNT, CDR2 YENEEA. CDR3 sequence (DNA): TGTGCCAGCAGCTTACAGTTTGGCACGAATGAGCAGTTCTTC. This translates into CASSLQFGTNEQFF. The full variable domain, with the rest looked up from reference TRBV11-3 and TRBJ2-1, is EAGVVQSPRYKIIEKKQPVAFWCNPISGHNTLYWYLQNLGQGPELLIRYENEEAVDDSQLPKDRFSAERLKGVDSTLKIQPAELGDSAVYLCASSLQFGTNEQFFGPGTRLTVL.